Detailed here is one T cell receptor (beta chain). What it binds is unknown. The V end was cut by 0 bases, the J end by 4 bases, with 7 bases between. CDR3 length equals 13 residues. Germline V lookup: CDR1 SGHDT, CDR2 YYEEEE. Some second doses came at about 4 weeks and others at about 12 weeks; these were pooled. Assay: immunoSEQ multiplex PCR; the TCRdb copy retains only in-frame clones and omits some. The profile covers around 160,000 clones, with 90% to 95% appearing a single time and about 3.8% taken by the ten largest. The data belong to a study of T cell responses to AZD1222 COVID-19 vaccine. General observations from the study: Without day 14 samples, only post-peak T cell repertoires were studied.

The chain recombines TRBV5-6 with TRBJ1-1, with D possibly matching TRBD1 (5 bases). The sample here was peripheral blood, taken 28 days after the second AZD1222 dose. The TCR was taken from an adult who received the AZD1222 COVID-19 vaccine. The CDR3 DNA sequence: TGTGCCAGCAGCTTGGGGGGGGGCACTGAAGCTTTCTTT. Amino acid sequence: CASSLGGGTEAFF.